This T cell receptor beta chain was identified during a study of shared clonotypes between healthy human individuals. The naive CD8 population came from CD45RO-negative cells selected for CCR7, without terminally differentiated effector memory CD45RA+ cells. Authors' processing steps: In the immunoSEQ data, sequences were junction-only and lacked quality scores, so filtering differed. Assay used: immunoSEQ multiplex PCR; TCRdb lists only in-frame clones, some missing. Clonal size and the V and J genes are those of that table, whereas D and trimming came from the DNA. The data hold over 2,000,000 clones, with 90% to 95% observed a single time. The germline V gene encodes CDR1 LNHDA and CDR2 SQIVND (reference sequence). V was pared by 3 bases and J by 1 base, with 4 bases of the junction left unmatched. This CDR3 comprises 15 residues.

The receptor comes from a man between 18 and 35 years old in good health. Some clones in this sample may be carry-over from other donors' samples. Sequences were obtained from naive CD8+ T cells from PBMCs. V and J are TRBV19 and TRBJ2-7, with 9 bases fitting TRBD1. The CDR3 sequence is CASSIPTGGSYEQYF. As DNA, the CDR3 is TGTGCCAGTAGTATCCCGACAGGGGGATCCTACGAGCAGTACTTC.